This is a list of T cell receptor beta chains from one sample in a study of sequential checkpoint blockade in melanoma. The data were produced by immunoSEQ multiplex PCR, yet TCRdb's version contains in-frame clones alone and is incomplete. The data show tens of thousands of clones, with under 70% seen just once and over 15% held by the top ten. Material: CD8+ T cells sorted from blood (inferred from file names), obtained from a patient given nivolumab and ipilimumab in sequence. These receptors were collected from a human donor with melanoma. The CDR3 runs from the conserved cysteine through the conserved F or W. Each record gives: J gene, V gene, D gene, clone size, CDR3 DNA, CDR3 protein. The D gene is left open where the match is weak. Expanded clones are given a class, and other clones once, few, many or no size at all.

TRBJ2-5	TRBV28	.	.	TGTGCCAGCAGGGCCTCCTCCGAGACCCAGTACTTC	CASRASSETQYF
TRBJ1-2	TRBV5-1	.	.	TGCGCCAGCCTAGACGGCTATGGCTACACCTTC	CASLDGYGYTF
TRBJ2-7	TRBV11-2	.	.	TGTGCCAGCTCCCCCTCCCAGGGGCGGATGACCTACGAGCAGTACTTC	CASSPSQGRMTYEQYF
TRBJ2-7	TRBV14	.	few	TGTGCCAGCAGCCAAGCGTTCTCCTACGAGCAGTACTTC	CASSQAFSYEQYF
TRBJ2-7	TRBV5-4	TRBD2	few	TGTGCCAGCAGCCGGACGGGGGGCGAGCAGTACTTC	CASSRTGGEQYF
TRBJ2-1	TRBV4-3	.	.	TGCGCCAGCAGCCCATCGAGGGGGTACAATGAGCAGTTCTTC	CASSPSRGYNEQFF
TRBJ1-3	TRBV5-5	TRBD1	.	TGTGCCAGCAGCCAGGGACAGGGGAGAAACACCATATATTTT	CASSQGQGRNTIYF
TRBJ2-7	TRBV27	.	.	TGTGCCAGCAGTTTGTACAGCCCGCTTACCTTTTTGGGCGAGCAGTACTTC	CASSLYSPLTFLGEQYF
TRBJ2-3	TRBV11-1	TRBD2	few	TGTGCCAGCAGCACCGGGACTAGCACGGATACGCAGTATTTT	CASSTGTSTDTQYF
TRBJ2-1	TRBV9	TRBD1	.	TGTGCCGGCAGCCCAAGCCCCGGGACAGGGCTTTACAATGAGCAGTTCTTC	CAGSPSPGTGLYNEQFF
TRBJ2-7	TRBV7-9	TRBD1	.	TGTGCCAGCAGCTTCACATCGGGACAGGGCGTCTACGAGCAGTACTTC	CASSFTSGQGVYEQYF
TRBJ2-3	TRBV7-8	TRBD1	.	TGTGCCAGCAGCTTAGAGGGGGCAGGGACGGCAGATACGCAGTATTTT	CASSLEGAGTADTQYF
TRBJ1-2	TRBV28	.	.	TGTGCCAGCAGTTTTAGGGGGTATGGCTACACCTTC	CASSFRGYGYTF
TRBJ2-3	TRBV6-1	.	.	TGTGCCAGCAGTGAAACTTATACGCAGTATTTT	CASSETYTQYF
TRBJ1-3	TRBV7-9	.	.	TGTGCCTTTTGGGCCGTCGGAGGTCCTGGAAACACCATATATTTT	CAFWAVGGPGNTIYF
TRBJ2-6	TRBV27	TRBD1	.	TGTGCCAGCGCTACTCCCGGGACAGGGTATTACTCTGGGGCCAACGTCCTGACTTTC	CASATPGTGYYSGANVLTF
TRBJ1-6	TRBV4-3	.	.	TGCGCCAGCAGCGAAGAACAGGGCGCGGGCCATAATTCACCCCTCCACTTT	CASSEEQGAGHNSPLHF